This T cell receptor beta chain was recovered during a study of shared clonotypes between healthy human individuals (TCRdb year 2020). At the level of the whole study: Three men and a couple of women, aged 18 to 49 years, made up the cohort. For each donor, CD4 naive and CD4 memory were each given three plates, CD8 naive was given two plates, and CD8 memory was given one plate. To increase sequencing depth and limit assay-specific biases, TCR repertoire library preparation and sequencing were carried out by different laboratories using diverse techniques. To estimate repertoire size and how much clonotypes are shared between individuals, the study performed deep sequencing of blood TCR repertoires from roughly five healthy adults. Leukapheresis yielded between about 0.94 and 9 billion PBMCs per donor.

Using the deep immunoSEQ assay, multiplex PCR amplified TCR CDR3 regions from genomic DNA. Extracted genomic DNA from each cell subset was distributed evenly across all wells of several immunoSEQ 96-well plates, and each plate was treated as a replicate. For sorted subsets, about 200 ng genomic DNA, equal to tens of thousands of T cell genomes, was loaded into each replicate PCR. Purified libraries were quantified with a Qubit 3.0 fluorometer, sized on a Bioanalyzer 2100, and re-quantified with the KAPA Library Quantification kit. Every immunoSEQ 96-well plate was sequenced on a separate single-read 150-cycle Illumina NextSeq 550 flow cell. Turning to the authors' computational methods: The immunoSEQ output contained only junctional sequences without quality scores, so filtering could not match that applied to full-length reads. To assign V/J genes and CDR3, sequences were annotated against IMGT germline references using PyIR, a Python wrapper for IgBLAST v1.9. Reads with weak V/J assignments (E-value above 1e-6), missing CDR3, stop codons, out-of-frame junctions, or ambiguous translated residues were removed. A V3J clonotype was defined by an identical inferred V gene, J gene, and CDR3 amino acid sequence. To compute the percentage overlap between repertoires, the number of shared unique clonotypes was divided by the size of the smaller repertoire. Repertoire richness was assessed with RTK rarefaction, the Chao1 estimator, and Recon v2.1 estimates of unobserved clonotypes. Generation probabilities were computed with OLGA for all TCRbeta clonotypes obtained by the gDNA method from several donors. TCRdb took this table from immuneACCESS and kept in-frame rearrangements with V and J called. Such tables lack part of the clones; where checked against another copy, unresolved V genes explain under half of the gap, and the rest is unexplained. Clone size and V and J calls were adopted from that table, with D and trimming inferred from the DNA. The sample table lists roughly 380,000 clones, 90% to 97% of them with a count of one. The top ten clonotypes cover more than 0.3% of the sample.

The research as a whole found: Only blood was sampled, and tissue TCR repertoires likely differ from those in blood. Even with the large sequencing depth, rarefaction of the sorted-subset datasets indicated that sequencing was incomplete. The small number of donors limited the genetic and exposure-history diversity represented. Estimated clonotype richness was generally larger for naive than for memory subsets. When a handful of donors were compared, the shared fraction of clonotypes was around 5% for naive CD4, over 3% for naive CD8, 2.3% for memory CD4, and 0.35% to 0.4% for memory CD8. Clonotypes shared by all four sorted-subset donors showed higher generation probabilities than non-shared clonotypes. Pairwise subsampling led to the expectation that sequencing depth would affect the degree of clonotype sharing among donors.

Donors were healthy HIV-negative adults with no recently reported acute infections or vaccinations. Every donor was a Caucasian adult residing in Nashville, Tennessee, USA. CD8 memory samples were composed of magnetically selected CD45RO+ cells combined with CCR7-negative CD45RA+ effector memory (TemRA) cells. After blood collection by leukapheresis, PBMCs were isolated using Ficoll-Histopaque density gradient centrifugation and then cryopreserved in the vapor phase of liquid nitrogen. Analytical flow cytometry was used to check the purity and quantity of every magnetically sorted T cell population. Each sorted fraction had its genomic DNA isolated and then quantified by UV absorbance on a Nanodrop 2000c. Measured from the cysteine to the phenylalanine, the CDR3 is 15 residues long. The kept DNA is CDR3 alone, 45 bases in frame from the first base. According to the germline V gene, CDR1 reads SGHDT and CDR2 reads YYEEEE. V has 1 base trimmed and J has 8 bases trimmed; junction bases matching no gene number 8.

Notes on this clone: It has no known antigen specificity. No base quality information exists; no much larger clone differs at one position.

The source is a man aged 25 to 40 in good health. The sequenced material came from memory CD8+ T cells sorted from blood. Reading the label with the study, this specimen's cell subset or site is: CD45RO+ cells pooled with CCR7-negative TemRA cells. The chain is encoded by TRBV5-6 joined to TRBJ2-1; TRBD1 fits 8 bases in the junction. Here the CDR3 is given as CASSLMLETGDEQFF. The DNA sequence is given as TGTGCCAGCAGCTTGATGCTCGAGACAGGGGATGAGCAGTTCTTC.